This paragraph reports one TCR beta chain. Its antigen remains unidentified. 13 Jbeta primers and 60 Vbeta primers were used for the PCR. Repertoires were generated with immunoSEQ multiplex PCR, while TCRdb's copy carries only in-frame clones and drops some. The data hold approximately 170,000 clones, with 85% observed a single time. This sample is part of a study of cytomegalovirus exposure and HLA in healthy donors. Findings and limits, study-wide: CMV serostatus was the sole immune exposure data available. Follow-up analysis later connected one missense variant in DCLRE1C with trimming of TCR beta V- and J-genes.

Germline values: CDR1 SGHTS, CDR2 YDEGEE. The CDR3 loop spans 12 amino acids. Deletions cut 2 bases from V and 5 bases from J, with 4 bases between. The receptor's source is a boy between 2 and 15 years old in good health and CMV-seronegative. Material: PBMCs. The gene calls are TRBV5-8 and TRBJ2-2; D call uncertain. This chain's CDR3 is CASSFRTGELFF. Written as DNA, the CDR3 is TGTGCCAGCAGCTTTAGAACCGGGGAGCTGTTTTTT.